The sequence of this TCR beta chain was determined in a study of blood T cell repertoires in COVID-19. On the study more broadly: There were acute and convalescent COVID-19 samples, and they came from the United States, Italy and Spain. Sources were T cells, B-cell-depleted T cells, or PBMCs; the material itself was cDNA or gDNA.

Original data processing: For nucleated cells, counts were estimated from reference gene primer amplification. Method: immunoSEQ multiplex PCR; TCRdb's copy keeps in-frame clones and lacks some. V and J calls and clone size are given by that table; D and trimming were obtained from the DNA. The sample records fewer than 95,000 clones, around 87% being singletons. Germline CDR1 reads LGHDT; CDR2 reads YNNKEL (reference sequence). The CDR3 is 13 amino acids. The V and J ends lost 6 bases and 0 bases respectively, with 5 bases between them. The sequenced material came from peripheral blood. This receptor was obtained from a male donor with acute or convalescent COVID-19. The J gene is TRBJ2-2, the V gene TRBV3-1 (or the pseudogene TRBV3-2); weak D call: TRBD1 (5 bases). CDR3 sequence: CASRQANTGELFF. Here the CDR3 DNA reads TGTGCCAGCAGACAGGCGAACACCGGGGAGCTGTTTTTT.